A single sample gave rise to the 15 T cell receptor beta chains below, sequenced in a study of blood T cell repertoires in COVID-19. Some clones are missing from TCRdb's copy, which holds only in-frame ones; the method was immunoSEQ multiplex PCR. The table includes about 300,000 clones, less than 85% detected once. The sequencing sample was made of peripheral blood. The receptors come from a human donor with COVID-19, enrolled during active disease. The donor label of this sample is uncertain.

This clone was recorded once. The rearrangement joins TRBV7-9 to TRBJ2-5; unclear D gene. The V gene's germline CDR1 is SEHNR and CDR2 FQNEAQ (reference sequence). This CDR3 has 13 residues. V lost 3 bases, J lost 4 bases, and 9 bases lay in between. The CDR3 sequence is CASSFSGRETQYF. Written as DNA, the CDR3 is TGTGCCAGCAGCTTTTCAGGTAGAGAGACCCAGTACTTC.

The rearrangement joins TRBV7-9 to TRBJ2-7, with D perhaps TRBD2 (5 bases). This CDR3 contains 15 residues. Trimming removed 1 base at V and 2 bases at J, with 12 bases between. CDR1 and CDR2 from the germline V gene are SEHNR and FQNEAQ (reference sequence). The CDR3 region is CASSLGASRTYEQYF. CDR3 DNA: TGTGCCAGCAGCTTAGGGGCTAGCAGGACCTACGAGCAGTACTTC.

V usage is TRBV27 and J usage is TRBJ2-2; 7 nucleotides line up with TRBD1. There are 18 residues in the CDR3. Germline assignment: CDR1 MNHEY and CDR2 SMNVEV (reference sequence). Unmatched junction bases numbered 9, after V lost 1 base and J lost 1 base. The CDR3 DNA reads as TGTGCCAGCAGTTTATACGCCCAGACAGGGATGAACACCGGGGAGCTGTTTTTT. This encodes CASSLYAQTGMNTGELFF.

The rearrangement joins TRBV30 to TRBJ1-1; D is ambiguous. The CDR3 contains 13 residues. The germline V and J ends were trimmed by 0 bases and 3 bases, with 8 bases remaining between them. In germline, CDR1 is GTSNPN, CDR2 SVGIG (reference sequence). CDR3 protein: CAWSVLGDTEAFF. For the CDR3, the DNA is TGTGCCTGGAGTGTACTCGGGGACACTGAAGCTTTCTTT.

The chain recombines TRBV7-8 with TRBJ2-1; TRBD2 might be the D (6 bases). The CDR3 extends over 14 amino acids. With 5 bases removed from V and 8 bases from J, the gap between germline ends came to 16 bases. Per germline, CDR1 SGHVS and CDR2 FQNEAQ. CDR3 residues: CASSPRLVYDEQFF. Written as DNA, the CDR3 is TGTGCCAGCAGCCCTCGACTAGTTTACGATGAGCAGTTCTTC.

The count of this clone is one. The V and J genes are TRBV11-3 and TRBJ2-7; 8 nucleotides agree with TRBD1. The CDR3 is made up of 14 amino acids. V gave up 5 bases and J gave up 6 bases; unmatched junction bases: 9. Germline V gives CDR1 SGHNT, CDR2 YENEEA. In DNA, the CDR3 is TGTGCCAGCAGCCCCAGGGGGCCTCCAGGCGAGCAGTACTTC. Translated, it gives CASSPRGPPGEQYF.

The V gene is TRBV7-2, the J gene TRBJ2-1; 7 bases fit TRBD1. The germline CDR1 and CDR2 sequences are SGHTA and FQGNSA. The ends lost 5 bases at V and 12 bases at J; junction bases unmatched: 10. The CDR3 length is 13 residues. The CDR3 DNA reads as TGTGCCAGCAGCAACGTAGGGACAGAGGTGCAGTTCTTC. It specifies CASSNVGTEVQFF. The full variable domain, completed using reference TRBV7-2 and TRBJ2-1, is GAGVSQSPSNKVTEKGKDVELRCDPISGHTALYWYRQSLGQGLEFLIYFQGNSAPDKSGLPSDRFSAERTGGSVSTLTIQRTQQEDSAVYLCASSNVGTEVQFFGPGTRLTVL.

The J gene is TRBJ1-2, the V gene TRBV12-5, with 7 nucleotides matching TRBD1. This CDR3 is built from 13 residues. V lost 6 bases to trimming and J lost 5 bases; unmatched junction nucleotides: 6. CDR1 and CDR2 (germline): LGHNT, FRNRAP. CDR3: CASGATGVYGYTF. The CDR3 nucleotides are TGTGCTAGTGGAGCCACAGGGGTTTATGGCTACACCTTC. Based on the CDR3 plus reference TRBV12-5 and TRBJ1-2, the full variable domain is DARVTQTPRHKVTEMGQEVTMRCQPILGHNTVFWYRQTMMQGLELLAYFRNRAPLDDSGMPKDRFSAEMPDATLATLKIQPSEPRDSAVYFCASGATGVYGYTFGSGTRLTVV.

This clone occurred once. The chain couples TRBV7-6 to TRBJ2-1; D might be TRBD2 (5 bases). V was clipped by 4 bases and J by 10 bases, with 23 bases between them. The CDR3 is 16 residues long. Looked up from germline, CDR1 is SGHVS and CDR2 is FNYEAQ. The CDR3 DNA sequence: TGTGCCAGCAGCTCAAGGGTAGGACTCCGATGGGAGGAGCAGTTCTTC. It encodes CASSSRVGLRWEEQFF.

The rearrangement joins TRBV5-1 to TRBJ2-2; no definite D call. Trimming left V 0 bases short and J 3 bases short, with 9 bases between. The CDR3 has 15 amino acids. Looked up from germline, CDR1 is SGHRS and CDR2 is YFSETQ. For the CDR3, the DNA is TGCGCCAGCAGCTTGGGGCAGTTCTACACCGGGGAGCTGTTTTTT. It translates to CASSLGQFYTGELFF.

The chain joins TRBV6-5 to TRBJ1-3; no definite D call. In germline, CDR1 is MNHEY, CDR2 SVGAGI. Trimming shortened V by 5 bases and J by 0 bases, and 5 bases separated the two germline ends. The length of the CDR3 is 13 residues. CDR3 bases: TGTGCCAGCAGTCCCAACTCTGGAAACACCATATATTTT. It specifies CASSPNSGNTIYF.

This clone was detected ten times or more. This chain joins TRBV12-3 or TRBV12-4 and TRBJ1-1; D not certain. This CDR3 is built from 13 residues. With 8 bases removed from V and 0 bases from J, the gap between germline ends came to 10 bases. CDR3 in amino acids: CASQNQMNTEAFF. The CDR3 DNA follows: TGTGCCAGCCAGAATCAAATGAACACTGAAGCTTTCTTT.

This clone was counted a single time. The chain combines TRBV7-6 with TRBJ1-2, with D maybe TRBD1 (5 bases). The CDR3 has 14 amino acids. Trimming removed 1 base at V and 7 bases at J, with 13 bases between. The V gene's germline CDR1 is SGHVS and CDR2 FNYEAQ. The CDR3 protein is CASSLGREDRGYTF. The CDR3 nucleotides are TGTGCCAGCAGCTTAGGCAGGGAAGATCGTGGCTACACCTTC.

This clone was picked up a small number of times. The chain links TRBV5-4 to TRBJ2-3; D is ambiguous. CDR1 is SGHNT, CDR2 YYREEE, per germline (reference sequence). Trimming cost V 1 base and J 0 bases, with 6 bases left between them. The CDR3 extends over 14 amino acids. DNA of the CDR3: TGTGCCAGCAGCTTGCTCCAGAGCACAGATACGCAGTATTTT. Its protein is CASSLLQSTDTQYF.

The chain is built from TRBV15 and TRBJ2-3; 10 nucleotides align to TRBD2. This CDR3 is 16 amino acids long. V dropped 1 base and J dropped 6; count of bases not matched to a gene: 7. CDR1 and CDR2 from the germline V gene are LNHNV and YYDKDF (reference sequence). Here the CDR3 DNA reads TGTGCCACCAGCAGAGTGGGGCTAGCGGGAGCTGATACGCAGTATTTT. This encodes CATSRVGLAGADTQYF. Full variable domain (missing parts from reference TRBV15 and TRBJ2-3): DAMVIQNPRYQVTQFGKPVTLSCSQTLNHNVMYWYQQKSSQAPKLLFHYYDKDFNNEADTPDNFQSRRPNTSFCFLDIRSPGLGDTAMYLCATSRVGLAGADTQYFGPGTRLTVL.